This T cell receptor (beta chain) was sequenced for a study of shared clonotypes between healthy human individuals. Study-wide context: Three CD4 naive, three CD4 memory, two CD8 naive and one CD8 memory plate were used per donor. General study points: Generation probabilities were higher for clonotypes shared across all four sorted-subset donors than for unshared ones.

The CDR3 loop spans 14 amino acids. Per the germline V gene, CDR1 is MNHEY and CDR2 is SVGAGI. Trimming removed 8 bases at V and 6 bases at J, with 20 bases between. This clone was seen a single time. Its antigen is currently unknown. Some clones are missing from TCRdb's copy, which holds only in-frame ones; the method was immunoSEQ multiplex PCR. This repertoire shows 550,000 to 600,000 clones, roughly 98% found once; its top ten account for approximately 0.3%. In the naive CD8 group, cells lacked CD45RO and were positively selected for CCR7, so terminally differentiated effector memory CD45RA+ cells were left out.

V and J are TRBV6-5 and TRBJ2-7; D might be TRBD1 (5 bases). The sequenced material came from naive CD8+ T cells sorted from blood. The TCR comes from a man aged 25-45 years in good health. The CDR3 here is CASRVWQGTLEQYF. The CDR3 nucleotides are TGTGCCAGCCGGGTTTGGCAGGGTACCCTCGAGCAGTACTTC.